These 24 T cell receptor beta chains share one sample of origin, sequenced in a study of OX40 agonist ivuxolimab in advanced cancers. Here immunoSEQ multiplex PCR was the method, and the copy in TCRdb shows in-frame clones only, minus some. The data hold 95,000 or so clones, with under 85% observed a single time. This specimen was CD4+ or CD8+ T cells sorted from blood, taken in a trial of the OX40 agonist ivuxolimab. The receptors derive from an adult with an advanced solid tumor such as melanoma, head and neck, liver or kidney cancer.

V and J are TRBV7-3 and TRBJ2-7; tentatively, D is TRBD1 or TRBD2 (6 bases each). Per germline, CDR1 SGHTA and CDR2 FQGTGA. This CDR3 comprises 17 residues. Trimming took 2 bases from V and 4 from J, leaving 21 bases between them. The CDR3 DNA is TGTGCCAGCAGCTTAGGAGGAGGGCATGGGGGGCTGTACGAGCAGTACTTC. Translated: CASSLGGGHGGLYEQYF.

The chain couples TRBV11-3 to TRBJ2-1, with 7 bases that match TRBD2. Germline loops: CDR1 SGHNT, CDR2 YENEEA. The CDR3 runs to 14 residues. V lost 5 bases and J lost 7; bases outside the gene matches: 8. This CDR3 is CASSRQTSWNEQFF. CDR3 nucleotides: TGTGCCAGCAGCCGACAGACTAGCTGGAATGAGCAGTTCTTC.

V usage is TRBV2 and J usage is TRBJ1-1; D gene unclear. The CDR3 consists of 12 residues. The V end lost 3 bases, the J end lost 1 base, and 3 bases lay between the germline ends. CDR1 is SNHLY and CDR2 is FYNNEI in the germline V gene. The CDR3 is CASSDRNTEAFF. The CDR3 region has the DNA TGTGCCAGCAGTGACAGGAACACTGAAGCTTTCTTT.

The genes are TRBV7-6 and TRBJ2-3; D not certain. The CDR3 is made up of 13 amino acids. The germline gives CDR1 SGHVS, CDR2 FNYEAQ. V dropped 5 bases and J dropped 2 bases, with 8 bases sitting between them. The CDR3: CASSQADTDTQYF. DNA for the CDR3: TGTGCCAGCAGCCAGGCTGACACAGATACGCAGTATTTT.

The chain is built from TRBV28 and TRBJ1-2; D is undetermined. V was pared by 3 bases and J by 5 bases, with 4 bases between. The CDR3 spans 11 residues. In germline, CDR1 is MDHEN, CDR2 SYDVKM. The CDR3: CASSFQYGYTF. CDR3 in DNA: TGTGCCAGCAGTTTCCAGTATGGCTACACCTTC.

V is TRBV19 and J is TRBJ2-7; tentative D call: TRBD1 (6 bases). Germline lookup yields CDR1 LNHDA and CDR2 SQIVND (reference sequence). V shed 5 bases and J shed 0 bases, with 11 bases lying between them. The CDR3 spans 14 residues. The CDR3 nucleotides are TGTGCCAGTAGTCTCGACAGGTTCTCCTACGAGCAGTACTTC. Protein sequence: CASSLDRFSYEQYF.

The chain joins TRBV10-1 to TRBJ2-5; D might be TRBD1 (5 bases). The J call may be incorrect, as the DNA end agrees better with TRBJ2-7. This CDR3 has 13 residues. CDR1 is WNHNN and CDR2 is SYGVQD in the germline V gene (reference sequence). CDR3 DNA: TGCGCCAGCAGTGAAGGGCAGGGCTACGAGCAGTACTTC. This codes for CASSEGQGYEQYF.

The CDR3 sequence is CASSPSGLDTGELFF. The CDR3 DNA reads as TGTGCCAGCTCACCTAGCGGGCTTGACACCGGGGAGCTGTTTTTT. The rearrangement joins TRBV18 to TRBJ2-2; 7 bases are a match to TRBD2. V shed 3 bases and J 3 bases; nucleotides not matched to a gene: 4. Per the germline V gene, CDR1 is KGHSH and CDR2 is LQKENI. This CDR3 has 15 amino acids.

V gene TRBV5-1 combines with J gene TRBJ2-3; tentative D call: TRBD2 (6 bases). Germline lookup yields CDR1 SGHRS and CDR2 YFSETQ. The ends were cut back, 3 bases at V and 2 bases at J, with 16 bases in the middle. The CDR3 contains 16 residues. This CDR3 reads CASSSLEGGITDTQYF. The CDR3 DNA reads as TGCGCCAGCAGCTCCCTCGAGGGCGGGATCACAGATACGCAGTATTTT.

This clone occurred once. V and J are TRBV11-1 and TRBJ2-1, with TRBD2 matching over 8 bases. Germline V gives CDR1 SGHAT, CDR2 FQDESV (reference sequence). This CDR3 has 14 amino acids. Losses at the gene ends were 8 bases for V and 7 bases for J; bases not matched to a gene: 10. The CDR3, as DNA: TGTGCCAGCCTTGATGGGACTAGGAAAAATGAGCAGTTCTTC. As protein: CASLDGTRKNEQFF.

The CDR3, as DNA: TGTGCCAGCACGGGAGGGCAAATCACCGGGGAGCTGTTTTTT. Encoded protein: CASTGGQITGELFF. This sequence joins TRBV28 and TRBJ2-2; 8 bases line up with TRBD2. Per germline, CDR1 MDHEN and CDR2 SYDVKM. V shed 7 bases, J shed 4 bases, and the junction held 5 bases outside the gene matches. The CDR3 has 14 residues.

The CDR3 is CASSYGTGTSYEQYF. The CDR3 bases are TGCGCCAGCAGCTACGGGACAGGGACATCCTACGAGCAGTACTTC. The chain carries TRBV5-1 and TRBJ2-7, with TRBD1 identical over 9 bases. CDR1 is SGHRS and CDR2 is YFSETQ in the germline V gene. The CDR3 totals 15 residues. V lost 3 bases, J lost 1 base, and 5 bases stayed unmatched.

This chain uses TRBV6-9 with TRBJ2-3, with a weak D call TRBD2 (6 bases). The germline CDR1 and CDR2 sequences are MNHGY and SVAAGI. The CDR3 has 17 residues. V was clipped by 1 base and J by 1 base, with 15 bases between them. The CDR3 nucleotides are TGTGCCAGCAGTTATTGTCAAGGGCGGGACCGCACAGATACGCAGTATTTT. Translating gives CASSYCQGRDRTDTQYF.

CDR3 sequence (DNA): TGTGCCAGCAGCTTAGAGGCGGGAGATAACTCTGGGGCCAACGTCCTGACTTTC. As protein: CASSLEAGDNSGANVLTF. The chain recombines TRBV7-6 with TRBJ2-6, with 7 bases identical to TRBD2. The V segment lost 1 base and the J segment 0 bases; nucleotides outside the gene matches: 6. The CDR3 sequence is 18 residues long. CDR1 and CDR2 (germline): SGHVS, FNYEAQ. The full variable domain, with the rest looked up from reference TRBV7-6 and TRBJ2-6, is GAGVSQSPRYKVTKRGQDVALRCDPISGHVSLYWYRQALGQGPEFLTYFNYEAQQDKSGLPNDRFSAERPEGSISTLTIQRTEQRDSAMYRCASSLEAGDNSGANVLTFGAGSRLTVL.

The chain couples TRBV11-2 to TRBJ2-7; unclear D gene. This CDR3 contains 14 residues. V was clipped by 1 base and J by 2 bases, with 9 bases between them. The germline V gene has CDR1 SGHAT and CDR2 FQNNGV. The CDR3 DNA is TGTGCCAGCAGCTTAGTCGGCGGAACCTACGAGCAGTACTTC. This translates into CASSLVGGTYEQYF.

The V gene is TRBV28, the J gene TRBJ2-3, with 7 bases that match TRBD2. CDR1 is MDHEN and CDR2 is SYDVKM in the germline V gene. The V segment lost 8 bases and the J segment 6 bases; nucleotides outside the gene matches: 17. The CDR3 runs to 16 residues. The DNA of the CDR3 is TGTGCCAGCCACCCCTGGGGCAGGGAGGGTTTGGATACGCAGTATTTT. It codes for CASHPWGREGLDTQYF.

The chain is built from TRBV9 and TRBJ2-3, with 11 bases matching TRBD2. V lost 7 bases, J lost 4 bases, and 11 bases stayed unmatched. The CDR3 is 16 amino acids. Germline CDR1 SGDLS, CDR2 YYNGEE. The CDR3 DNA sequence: TGTGCCAGCTCGGTCGCCGGGACTAGCGGCCCAGATACGCAGTATTTT. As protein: CASSVAGTSGPDTQYF. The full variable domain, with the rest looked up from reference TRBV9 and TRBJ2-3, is DSGVTQTPKHLITATGQRVTLRCSPRSGDLSVYWYQQSLDQGLQFLIQYYNGEERAKGNILERFSAQQFPDLHSELNLSSLELGDSALYFCASSVAGTSGPDTQYFGPGTRLTVL.

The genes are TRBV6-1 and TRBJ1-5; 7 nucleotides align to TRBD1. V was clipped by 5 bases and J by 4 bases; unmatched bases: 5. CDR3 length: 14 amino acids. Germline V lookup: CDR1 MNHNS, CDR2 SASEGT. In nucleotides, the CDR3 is TGTGCCAGCAGTTCGACAGGGAGTAATCAGCCCCAGCATTTT. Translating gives CASSSTGSNQPQHF.

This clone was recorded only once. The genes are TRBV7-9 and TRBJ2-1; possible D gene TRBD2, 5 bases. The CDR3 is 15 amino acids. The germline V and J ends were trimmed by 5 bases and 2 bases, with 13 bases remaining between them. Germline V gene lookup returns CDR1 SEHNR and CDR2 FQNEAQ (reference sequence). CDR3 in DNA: TGTGCCAGCAGCCTCTCCGGGGAACCCTACAATGAGCAGTTCTTC. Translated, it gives CASSLSGEPYNEQFF.

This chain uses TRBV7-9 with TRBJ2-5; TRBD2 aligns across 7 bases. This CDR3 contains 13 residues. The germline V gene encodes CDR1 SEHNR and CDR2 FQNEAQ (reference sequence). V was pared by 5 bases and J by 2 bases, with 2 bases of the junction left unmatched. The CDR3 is CASSLGLQETQYF. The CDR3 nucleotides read TGTGCCAGCAGCCTGGGACTACAAGAGACCCAGTACTTC.

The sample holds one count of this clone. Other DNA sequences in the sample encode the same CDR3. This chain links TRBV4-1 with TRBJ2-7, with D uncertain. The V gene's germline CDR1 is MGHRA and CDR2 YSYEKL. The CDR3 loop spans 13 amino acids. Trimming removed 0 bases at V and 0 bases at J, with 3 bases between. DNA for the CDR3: TGCGCCAGCAGCCAAGAGACCTCCTACGAGCAGTACTTC. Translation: CASSQETSYEQYF.

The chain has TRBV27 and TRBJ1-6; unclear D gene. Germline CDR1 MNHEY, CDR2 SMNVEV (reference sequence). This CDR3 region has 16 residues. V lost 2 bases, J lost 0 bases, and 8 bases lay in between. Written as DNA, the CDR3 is TGTGCCAGCAGTTTACTCCTGAGCTCCTATAATTCACCCCTCCACTTT. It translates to CASSLLLSSYNSPLHF.

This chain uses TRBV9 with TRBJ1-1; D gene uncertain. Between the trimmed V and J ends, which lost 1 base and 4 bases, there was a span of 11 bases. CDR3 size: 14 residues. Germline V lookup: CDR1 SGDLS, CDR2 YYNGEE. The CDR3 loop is CASSVPPEGTEAFF. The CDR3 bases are TGTGCCAGCAGCGTACCCCCCGAGGGCACTGAAGCTTTCTTT.

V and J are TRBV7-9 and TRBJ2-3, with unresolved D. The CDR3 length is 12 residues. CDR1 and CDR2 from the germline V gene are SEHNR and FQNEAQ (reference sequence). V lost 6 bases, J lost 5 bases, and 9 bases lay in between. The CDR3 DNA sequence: TGTGCCAGCAGTTGGACCGGAGATACGCAGTATTTT. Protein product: CASSWTGDTQYF.